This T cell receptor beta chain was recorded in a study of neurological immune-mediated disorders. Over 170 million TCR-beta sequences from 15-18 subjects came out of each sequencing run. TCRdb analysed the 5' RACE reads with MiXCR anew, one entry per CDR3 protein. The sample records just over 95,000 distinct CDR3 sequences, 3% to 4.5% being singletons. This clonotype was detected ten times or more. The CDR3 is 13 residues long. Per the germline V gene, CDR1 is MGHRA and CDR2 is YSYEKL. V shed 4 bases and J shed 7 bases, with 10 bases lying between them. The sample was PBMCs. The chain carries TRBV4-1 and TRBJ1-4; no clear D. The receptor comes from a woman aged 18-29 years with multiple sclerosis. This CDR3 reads CASSLTRGEKLFF. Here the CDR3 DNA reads TGCGCCAGCAGCCTGACCCGGGGTGAAAAACTGTTTTTT.